This T cell receptor (beta chain) came from a study of T cells after yellow fever vaccination. The study's findings and limits: Clonotypes found in both CD4 and CD8 compartments made up a small share. Though it reached lower strength, the secondary response hit its peak faster, day 5 versus 15.

A process of 5'RACE template switching, which added a universal primer site and UMIs, was used to make TCR cDNA. TCRdb reprocessed the 5' RACE reads with MiXCR, giving one entry per CDR3 protein. The sample yields about 300,000 distinct CDR3 sequences, around 9.3% seen once. This CDR3 is 12 amino acids long. Germline lookup yields CDR1 ENHRY and CDR2 SYGVKD. The V end lost 6 bases, the J end lost 5 bases, and 7 bases lay between the germline ends. As concerns this clonotype: Its antigen is currently unknown.

V gene TRBV10-3 combines with J gene TRBJ2-2, with D uncertain. The sample here was CD4+ T cells sorted from PBMCs, taken 5 days after the yellow fever booster vaccination. This TCR derives from a young man who received the YFV17D yellow fever vaccine. Here the CDR3 DNA reads TGTGCCATCAGGGACGTTACCGGGGAGCTGTTTTTT. It codes for CAIRDVTGELFF.